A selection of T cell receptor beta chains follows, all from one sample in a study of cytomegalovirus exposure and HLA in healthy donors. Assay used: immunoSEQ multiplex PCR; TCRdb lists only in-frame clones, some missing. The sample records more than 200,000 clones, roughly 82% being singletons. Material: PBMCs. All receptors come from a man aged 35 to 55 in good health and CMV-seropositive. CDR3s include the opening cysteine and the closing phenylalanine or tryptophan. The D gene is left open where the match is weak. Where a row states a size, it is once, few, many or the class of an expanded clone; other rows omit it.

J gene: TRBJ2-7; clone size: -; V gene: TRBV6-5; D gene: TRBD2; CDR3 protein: CASRLRLAASYEQYF; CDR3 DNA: TGTGCCAGCAGACTTCGACTAGCGGCCTCCTACGAGCAGTACTTC
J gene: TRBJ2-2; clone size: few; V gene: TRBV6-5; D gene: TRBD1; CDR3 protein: CASSYSDRGRTGELFF; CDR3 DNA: TGTGCCAGCAGTTACAGCGACAGGGGCAGGACCGGGGAGCTGTTTTTT
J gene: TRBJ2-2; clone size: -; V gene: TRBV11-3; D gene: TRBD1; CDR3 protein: CASSPRDRGRAGELFF; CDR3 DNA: TGTGCCAGCAGCCCCCGCGACAGGGGGCGGGCCGGGGAGCTGTTTTTT
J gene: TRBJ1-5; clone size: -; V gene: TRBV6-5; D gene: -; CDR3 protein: CASSEYRDQPQHF; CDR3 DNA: TGTGCCAGCAGTGAGTACAGGGATCAGCCCCAGCATTTT
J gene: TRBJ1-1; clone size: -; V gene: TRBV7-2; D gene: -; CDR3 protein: CASSSPRTVKTEAFF; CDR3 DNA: TGTGCCAGCAGCTCCCCACGGACAGTTAAGACTGAAGCTTTCTTT
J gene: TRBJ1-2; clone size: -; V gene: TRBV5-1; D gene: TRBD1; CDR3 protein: CASSLTQTGNSYGYTF; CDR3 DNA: TGCGCCAGCAGCTTGACCCAGACAGGGAACAGCTATGGCTACACCTTC
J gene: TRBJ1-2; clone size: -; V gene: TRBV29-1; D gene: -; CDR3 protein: CSGLRGGYGYTF; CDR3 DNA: TGCAGCGGACTCCGGGGAGGATATGGCTACACCTTC
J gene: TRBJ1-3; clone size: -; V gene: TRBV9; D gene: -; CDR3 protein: CASSVGSGRSGNTIYF; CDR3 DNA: TGTGCCAGCAGCGTGGGCTCGGGGAGGTCTGGAAACACCATATATTTT
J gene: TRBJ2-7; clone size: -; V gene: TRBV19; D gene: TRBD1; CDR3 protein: CATTPGQGPNEQYF; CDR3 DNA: TGTGCCACTACCCCCGGACAGGGGCCCAACGAGCAGTACTTC
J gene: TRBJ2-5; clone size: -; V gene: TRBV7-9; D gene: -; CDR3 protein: CASSLYGYQETQYF; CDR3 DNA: TGTGCCAGCAGCTTATACGGGTACCAAGAGACCCAGTACTTC
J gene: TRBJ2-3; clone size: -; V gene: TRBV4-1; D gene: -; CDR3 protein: CASSQVGGALGADTQYF; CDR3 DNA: TGCGCCAGCAGCCAAGTGGGGGGGGCGCTGGGTGCAGATACGCAGTATTTT
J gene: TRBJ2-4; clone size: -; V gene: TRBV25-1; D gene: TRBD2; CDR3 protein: CASSELAGGGRNIQYF; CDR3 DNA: TGTGCCAGCAGTGAACTAGCGGGAGGGGGAAGAAACATTCAGTACTTC
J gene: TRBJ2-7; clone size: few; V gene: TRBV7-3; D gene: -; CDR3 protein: CASRSSDGDEQYF; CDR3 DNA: TGTGCCAGCAGGTCCTCGGACGGGGACGAGCAGTACTTC
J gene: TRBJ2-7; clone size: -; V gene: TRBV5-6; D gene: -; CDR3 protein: CASHGELTYEQYF; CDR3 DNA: TGTGCCAGCCACGGGGAATTGACCTACGAGCAGTACTTC
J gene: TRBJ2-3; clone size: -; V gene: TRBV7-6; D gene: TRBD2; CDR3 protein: CASSETAGDTDTQYF; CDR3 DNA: TGTGCCAGCAGCGAGACCGCGGGAGACACAGATACGCAGTATTTT
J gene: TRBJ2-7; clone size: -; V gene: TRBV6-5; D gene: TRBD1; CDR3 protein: CASSNDRGFFYEQYF; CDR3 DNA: TGTGCCAGCAGCAACGACAGGGGCTTTTTTTACGAGCAGTACTTC